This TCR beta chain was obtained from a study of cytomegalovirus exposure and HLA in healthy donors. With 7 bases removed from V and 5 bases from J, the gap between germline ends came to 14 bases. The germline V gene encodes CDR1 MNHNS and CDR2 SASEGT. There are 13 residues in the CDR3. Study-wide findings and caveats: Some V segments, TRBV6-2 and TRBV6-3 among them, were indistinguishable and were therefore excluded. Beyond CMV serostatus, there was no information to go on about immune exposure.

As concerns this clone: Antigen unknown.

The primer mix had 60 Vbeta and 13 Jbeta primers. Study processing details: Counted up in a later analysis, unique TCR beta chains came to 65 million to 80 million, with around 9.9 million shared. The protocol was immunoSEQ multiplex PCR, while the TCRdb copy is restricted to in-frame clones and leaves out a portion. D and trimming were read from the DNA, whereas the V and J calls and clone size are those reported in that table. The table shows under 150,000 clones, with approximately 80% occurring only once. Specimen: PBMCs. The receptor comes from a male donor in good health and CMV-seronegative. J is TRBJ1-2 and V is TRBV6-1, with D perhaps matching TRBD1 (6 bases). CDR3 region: CASKHQQGYGYTF. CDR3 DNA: TGTGCCAGCAAGCATCAGCAGGGGTATGGCTACACCTTC.